Ten or more counts support the clone carrying this T cell receptor beta chain. The CDR3 runs 15 residues. V was shortened by 3 bases and J by 5 bases, with 15 bases between the two germline ends. Germline V lookup: CDR1 KGHDR, CDR2 SFDVKD. The data were obtained in a study of early T cells in non-severe SARS-CoV-2 infection. In the library, individual cDNA molecules carried attached unique molecular identifiers. Each CDR3 protein is one row after TCRdb ran MiXCR on the 5' RACE reads. The table records 55,000 to 75,000 distinct CDR3 sequences, 9% to 10% of them present only once. The V gene is TRBV24-1, the J gene TRBJ1-1, with D unresolved. The TCR originated in an adult who was a healthcare worker with PCR-confirmed SARS-CoV-2 infection or an uninfected control (not recorded which). The sample in question was whole blood, obtained at baseline. The CDR3 region has the DNA TGTGCCACCAGTGATCAGGACGGGAAACGGACTGAAGCTTTCTTT. Its protein is CATSDQDGKRTEAFF.